This record covers a single T cell receptor (beta chain). Its antigen remains unknown. The sample is drawn from a study of siplizumab effects on memory and regulatory T cells. Study findings and constraints: A minor share of alloreactive clones matched unstimulated subsets. In the presence of siplizumab, alloreactive sequences traceable to unstimulated CD4+ memory cells were significantly reduced. No functional test confirmed suppression by proliferating siplizumab-culture Tregs.

TCRdb's copy holds only in-frame clones and misses some; the assay was immunoSEQ multiplex PCR. The table shows around 100,000 clones, with around 94% occurring only once. Germline V gives CDR1 SGHNT, CDR2 YENEEA. V was pared by 3 bases and J by 10 bases, with 13 bases between. CDR3 length: 13 amino acids. Sequencing was carried out using non-Treg CD4+ T cells sorted from blood. The V call is TRBV11-3, the J call TRBJ2-1; D is perhaps TRBD2 (5 bases). The receptor was derived from a human donor in good health. CDR3 region: CASSFDWRSEQFF. Written as DNA, the CDR3 is TGTGCCAGCAGCTTCGACTGGAGGTCAGAGCAGTTCTTC.